The clone carrying this T cell receptor beta chain was seen a handful of times. This entry belongs to a study of T cells in Graves' hyperthyroidism and ophthalmopathy. At the level of the study: Peripheral blood was secured at the point of initial diagnosis, before any treatment.

Amplification targeted TCR beta CDR3 regions from RNA transcripts. The TCR CDR3 was amplified in a first-round RT-PCR using the HTBI primer set. One entry per CDR3 protein, called by TCRdb with MiXCR from the multiplex PCR reads. The sample shows approximately 630,000 distinct CDR3 sequences, 15% to 20% of them seen only once. The TCR was taken from a young woman with Graves' hyperthyroidism. Specimen: blood.

The CDR3 here is CASSLFSRLTGDNYEQYF. CDR3 nucleotides: TGCGCCAGCAGCTTGTTTTCTCGTTTGACCGGAGACAACTACGAGCAGTACTTC. V is TRBV5-1 and J is TRBJ2-7; D call uncertain. Germline loops: CDR1 SGHRS, CDR2 YFSETQ. CDR3 length: 18 residues. The V and J ends lost 1 base and 3 bases respectively, with 23 bases between them.